This T cell receptor (beta chain) was found in a study of OX40 agonist ivuxolimab in advanced cancers. Any history of autoimmune disease or systemic immunosuppression disqualified patients. Libraries were prepared by immunoSEQ multiplex PCR; TCRdb keeps only in-frame clonotypes and omits some of them. The sample yields about 68,000 clones, roughly nine tenths seen once. This CDR3 contains 22 residues. This specimen was CD4+ or CD8+ T cells sorted from blood, taken in a trial of the OX40 agonist ivuxolimab. The V gene is TRBV21-1, the J gene TRBJ2-2; TRBD2, the table's D call, was not compared with the DNA. TRBV21-1 is a listed pseudogene. The TCR sequence derives from an adult with an advanced solid tumor such as melanoma, head and neck, liver or kidney cancer. The CDR3 DNA reads TGTGCCAGCAGCAAAGAATCGGAGGAACCGGGACTAGCGGTTAGGAACACCGGGGAGCTGTTTTTT. Translation gives CASSKESEEPGLAVRNTGELFF.